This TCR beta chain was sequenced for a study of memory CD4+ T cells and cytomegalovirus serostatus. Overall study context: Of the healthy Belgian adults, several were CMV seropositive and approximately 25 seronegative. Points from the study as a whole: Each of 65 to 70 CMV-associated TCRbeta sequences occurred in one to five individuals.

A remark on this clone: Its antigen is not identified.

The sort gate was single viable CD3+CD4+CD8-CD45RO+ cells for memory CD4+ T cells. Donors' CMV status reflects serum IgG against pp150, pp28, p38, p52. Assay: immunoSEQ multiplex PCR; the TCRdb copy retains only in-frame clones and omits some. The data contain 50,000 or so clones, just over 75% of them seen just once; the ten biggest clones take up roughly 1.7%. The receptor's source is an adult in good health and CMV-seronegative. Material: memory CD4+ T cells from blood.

The CDR3 sequence: CASSVRTVAKNIQYF. CDR3 in DNA: TGTGCCAGCAGCGTACGGACGGTAGCCAAAAACATTCAGTACTTC. This rearrangement joins TRBV5-6 to TRBJ2-4; D gene ambiguous. CDR1 SGHDT and CDR2 YYEEEE come from the germline V gene. The CDR3 spans 15 residues. V lost 4 bases and J 0 bases, leaving 11 bases between the germline ends.